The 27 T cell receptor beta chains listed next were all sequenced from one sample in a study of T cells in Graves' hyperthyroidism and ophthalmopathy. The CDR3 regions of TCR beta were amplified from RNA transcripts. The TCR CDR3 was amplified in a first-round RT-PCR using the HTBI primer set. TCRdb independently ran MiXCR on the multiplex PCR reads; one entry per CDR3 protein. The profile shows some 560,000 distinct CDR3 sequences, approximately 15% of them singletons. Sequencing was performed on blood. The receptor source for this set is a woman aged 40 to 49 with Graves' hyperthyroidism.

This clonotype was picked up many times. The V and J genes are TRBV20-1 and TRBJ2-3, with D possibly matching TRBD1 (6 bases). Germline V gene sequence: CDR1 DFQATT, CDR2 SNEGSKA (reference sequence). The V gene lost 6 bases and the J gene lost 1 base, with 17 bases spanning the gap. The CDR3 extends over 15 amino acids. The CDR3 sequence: CSAILQGLGTDTQYF. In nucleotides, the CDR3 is TGCAGTGCAATACTACAGGGTCTTGGCACAGATACGCAGTATTTT.

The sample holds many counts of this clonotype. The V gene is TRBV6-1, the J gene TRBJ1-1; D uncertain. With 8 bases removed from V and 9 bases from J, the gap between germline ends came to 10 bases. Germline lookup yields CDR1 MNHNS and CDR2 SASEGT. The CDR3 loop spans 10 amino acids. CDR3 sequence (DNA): TGTGCCAGCGGTCCAAACAAAGCTTTCTTT. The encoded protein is CASGPNKAFF.

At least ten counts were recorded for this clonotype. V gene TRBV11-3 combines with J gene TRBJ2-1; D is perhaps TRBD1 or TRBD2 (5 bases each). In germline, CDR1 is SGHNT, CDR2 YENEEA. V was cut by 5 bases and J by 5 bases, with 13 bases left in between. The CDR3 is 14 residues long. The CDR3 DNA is TGTGCCAGCAGCCCGGGACCAGAGAACAATGAGCAGTTCTTC. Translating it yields CASSPGPENNEQFF.

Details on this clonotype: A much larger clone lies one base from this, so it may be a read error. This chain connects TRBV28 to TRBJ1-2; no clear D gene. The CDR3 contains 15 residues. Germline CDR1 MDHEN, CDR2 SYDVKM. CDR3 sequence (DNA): TGTGCCAGCAGTTTGGGAGGAGTTTTTAACCATGGCTACACCTTC. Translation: CASSLGGVFNHGYTF.

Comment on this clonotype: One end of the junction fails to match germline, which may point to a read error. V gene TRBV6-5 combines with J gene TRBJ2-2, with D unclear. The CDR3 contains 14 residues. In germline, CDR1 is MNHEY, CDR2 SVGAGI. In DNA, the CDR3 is TGTGCCGGCAGTTACGTCGTAGGTATCGGGGAGCTGTTTTTT. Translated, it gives CAGSYVVGIGELFF.

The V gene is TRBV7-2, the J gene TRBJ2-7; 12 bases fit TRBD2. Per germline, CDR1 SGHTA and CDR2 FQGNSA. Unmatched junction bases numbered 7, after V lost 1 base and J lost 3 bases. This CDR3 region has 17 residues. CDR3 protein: CASSLGLAGEGVYEQYF. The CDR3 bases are TGTGCCAGCAGCTTAGGACTAGCGGGAGAAGGGGTCTACGAGCAGTACTTC.

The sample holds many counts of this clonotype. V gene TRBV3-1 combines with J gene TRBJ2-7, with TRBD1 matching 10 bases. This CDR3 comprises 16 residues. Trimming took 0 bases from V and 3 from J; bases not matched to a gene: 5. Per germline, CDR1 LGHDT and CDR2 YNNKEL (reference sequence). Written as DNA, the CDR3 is TGTGCCAGCAGCCAAGATGGGACAGGGGCCGTCTACGAGCAGTACTTC. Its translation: CASSQDGTGAVYEQYF.

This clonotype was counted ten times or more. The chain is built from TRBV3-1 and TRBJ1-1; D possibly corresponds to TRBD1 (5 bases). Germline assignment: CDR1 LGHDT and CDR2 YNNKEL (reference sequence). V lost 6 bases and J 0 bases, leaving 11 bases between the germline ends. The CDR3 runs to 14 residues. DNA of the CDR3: TGTGCCAGCAGTCAGGACACTCTGAACACTGAAGCTTTCTTT. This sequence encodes CASSQDTLNTEAFF.

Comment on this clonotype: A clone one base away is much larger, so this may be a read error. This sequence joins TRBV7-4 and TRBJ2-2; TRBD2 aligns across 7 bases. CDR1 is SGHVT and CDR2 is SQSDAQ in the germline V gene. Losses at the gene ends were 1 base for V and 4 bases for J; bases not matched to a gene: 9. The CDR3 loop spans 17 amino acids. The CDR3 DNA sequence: TGTGCCAGCAGCTTAGATCGGCGGGAGTCGCGCACCGGGGAGCTGTTTTTT. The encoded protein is CASSLDRRESRTGELFF. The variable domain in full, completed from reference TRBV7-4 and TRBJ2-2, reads GAGVSQSPRYKVAKRGRDVALRCDSISGHVTLYWYRQTLGQGSEVLTYSQSDAQRDKSGRPSGRFSAERPERSVSTLKIQRTEQGDSAVYLCASSLDRRESRTGELFFGEGSRLTVL.

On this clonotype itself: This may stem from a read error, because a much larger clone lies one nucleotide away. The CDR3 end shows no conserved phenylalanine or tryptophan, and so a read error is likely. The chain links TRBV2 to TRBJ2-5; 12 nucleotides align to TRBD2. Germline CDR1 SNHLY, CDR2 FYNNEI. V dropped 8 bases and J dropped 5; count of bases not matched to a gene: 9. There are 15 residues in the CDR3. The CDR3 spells CASGRLAGDLETQYL. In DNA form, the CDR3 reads TGTGCCAGCGGGAGACTAGCGGGAGATTTGGAGACCCAGTACCTC.

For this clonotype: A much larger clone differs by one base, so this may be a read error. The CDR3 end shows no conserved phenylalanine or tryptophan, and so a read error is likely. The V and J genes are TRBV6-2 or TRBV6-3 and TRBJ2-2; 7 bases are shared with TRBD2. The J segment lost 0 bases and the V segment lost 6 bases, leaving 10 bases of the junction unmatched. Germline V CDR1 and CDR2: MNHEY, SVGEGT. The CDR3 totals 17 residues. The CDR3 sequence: CASRVASGPPNTGELFL. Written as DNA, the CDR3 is TGTGCCAGCAGAGTGGCTAGCGGCCCTCCGAACACCGGGGAGCTGTTTCTT.

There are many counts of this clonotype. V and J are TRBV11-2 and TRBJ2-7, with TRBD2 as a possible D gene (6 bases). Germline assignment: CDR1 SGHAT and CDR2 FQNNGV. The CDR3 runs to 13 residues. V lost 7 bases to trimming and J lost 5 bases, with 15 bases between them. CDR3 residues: CASNGGFRDEQYF. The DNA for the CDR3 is TGTGCCAGCAACGGGGGTTTTAGGGACGAGCAGTACTTC.

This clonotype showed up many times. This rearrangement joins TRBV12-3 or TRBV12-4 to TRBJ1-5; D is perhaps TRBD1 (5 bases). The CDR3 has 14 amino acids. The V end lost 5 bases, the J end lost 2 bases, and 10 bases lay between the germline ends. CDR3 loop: CASSQGVGNQPQHF. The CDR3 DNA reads TGTGCCAGCAGTCAGGGAGTAGGCAATCAGCCCCAGCATTTT.

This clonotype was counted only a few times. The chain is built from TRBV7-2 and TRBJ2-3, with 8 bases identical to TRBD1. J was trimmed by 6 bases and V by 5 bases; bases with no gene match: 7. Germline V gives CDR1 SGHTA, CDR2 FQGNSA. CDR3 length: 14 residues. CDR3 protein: CASSLSDRADTQYF. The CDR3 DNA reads TGTGCCAGCAGCCTATCGGACAGGGCCGATACGCAGTATTTT.

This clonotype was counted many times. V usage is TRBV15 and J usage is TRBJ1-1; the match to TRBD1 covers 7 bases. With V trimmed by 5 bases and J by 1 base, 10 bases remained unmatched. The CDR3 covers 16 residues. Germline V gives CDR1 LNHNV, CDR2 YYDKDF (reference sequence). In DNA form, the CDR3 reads TGTGCCACCAGCCGCCCGGGACAGATACAGAACACTGAAGCTTTCTTT. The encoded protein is CATSRPGQIQNTEAFF.

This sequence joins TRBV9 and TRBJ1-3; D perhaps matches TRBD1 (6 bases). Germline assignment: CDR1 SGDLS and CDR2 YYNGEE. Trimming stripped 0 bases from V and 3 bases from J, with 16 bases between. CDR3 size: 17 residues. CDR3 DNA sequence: TGTGCCAGCAGCGTAGGAGGACCAGGGGCGCGTGGAAACACCATATATTTT. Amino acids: CASSVGGPGARGNTIYF.

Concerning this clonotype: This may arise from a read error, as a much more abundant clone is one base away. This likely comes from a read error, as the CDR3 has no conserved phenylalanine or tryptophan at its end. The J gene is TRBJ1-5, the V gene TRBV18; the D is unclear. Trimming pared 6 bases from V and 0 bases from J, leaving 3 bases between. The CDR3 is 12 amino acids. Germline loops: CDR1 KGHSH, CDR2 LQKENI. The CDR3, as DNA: TGTGCCAGCTCCCATAGCAATCAGCCCCAGCATTCT. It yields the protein CASSHSNQPQHS.

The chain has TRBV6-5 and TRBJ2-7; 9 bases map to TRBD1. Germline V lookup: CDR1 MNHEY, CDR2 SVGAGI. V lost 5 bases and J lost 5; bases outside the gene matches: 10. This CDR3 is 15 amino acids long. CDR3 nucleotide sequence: TGTGCCAGCAGTACGGGACAGGGCGCGATGAACGAGCAGTACTTC. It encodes CASSTGQGAMNEQYF.

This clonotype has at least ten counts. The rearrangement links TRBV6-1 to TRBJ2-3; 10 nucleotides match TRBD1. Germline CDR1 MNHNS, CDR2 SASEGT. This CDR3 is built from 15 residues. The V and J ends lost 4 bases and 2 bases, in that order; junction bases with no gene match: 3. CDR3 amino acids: CASSATGGITDTQYF. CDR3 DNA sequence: TGTGCCAGCAGTGCGACAGGGGGCATCACAGATACGCAGTATTTT.

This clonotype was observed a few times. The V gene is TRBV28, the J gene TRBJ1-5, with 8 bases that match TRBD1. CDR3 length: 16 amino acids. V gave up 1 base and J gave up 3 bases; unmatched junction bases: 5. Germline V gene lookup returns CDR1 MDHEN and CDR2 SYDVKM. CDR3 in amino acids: CASSLSLTGDNQPQHF. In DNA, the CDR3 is TGTGCCAGCAGTTTATCCTTGACAGGGGACAATCAGCCCCAGCATTTT.

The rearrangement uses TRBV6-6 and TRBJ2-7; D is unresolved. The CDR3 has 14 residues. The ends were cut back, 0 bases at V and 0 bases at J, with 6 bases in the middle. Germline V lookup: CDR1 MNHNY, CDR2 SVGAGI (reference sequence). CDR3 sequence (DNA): TGTGCCAGCAGTTACTCGCTAGACTCCTACGAGCAGTACTTC. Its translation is CASSYSLDSYEQYF.

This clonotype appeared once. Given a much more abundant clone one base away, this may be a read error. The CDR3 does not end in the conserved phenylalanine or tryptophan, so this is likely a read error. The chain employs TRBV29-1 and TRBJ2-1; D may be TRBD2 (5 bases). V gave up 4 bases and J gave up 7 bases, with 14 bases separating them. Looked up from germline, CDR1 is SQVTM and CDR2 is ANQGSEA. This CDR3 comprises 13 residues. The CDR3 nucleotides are TGCAGCGTTGGGGCGGGCTCGGTAAATGAGCAGTTCTCC. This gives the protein CSVGAGSVNEQFS.

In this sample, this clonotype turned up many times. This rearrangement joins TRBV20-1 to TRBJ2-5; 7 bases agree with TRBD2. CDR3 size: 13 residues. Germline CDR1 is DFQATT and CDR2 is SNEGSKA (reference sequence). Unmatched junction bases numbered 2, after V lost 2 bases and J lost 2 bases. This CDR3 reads CSARSREQETQYF. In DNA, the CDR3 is TGCAGTGCTAGATCGCGGGAGCAAGAGACCCAGTACTTC.

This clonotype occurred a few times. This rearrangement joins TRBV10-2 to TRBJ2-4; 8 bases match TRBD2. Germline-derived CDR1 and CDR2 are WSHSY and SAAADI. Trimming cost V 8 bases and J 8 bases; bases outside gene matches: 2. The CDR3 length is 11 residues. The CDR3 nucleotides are TGCGCCAGCCGGGAGGGCCACATTCAGTACTTC. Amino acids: CASREGHIQYF.

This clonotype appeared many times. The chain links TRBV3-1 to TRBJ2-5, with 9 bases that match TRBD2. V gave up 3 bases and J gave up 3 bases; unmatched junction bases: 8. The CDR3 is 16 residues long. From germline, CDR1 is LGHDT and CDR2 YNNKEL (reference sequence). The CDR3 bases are TGTGCCAGCAGCCAGCTAGCGGGGAAAGGGGAAGAGACCCAGTACTTC. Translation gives CASSQLAGKGEETQYF.

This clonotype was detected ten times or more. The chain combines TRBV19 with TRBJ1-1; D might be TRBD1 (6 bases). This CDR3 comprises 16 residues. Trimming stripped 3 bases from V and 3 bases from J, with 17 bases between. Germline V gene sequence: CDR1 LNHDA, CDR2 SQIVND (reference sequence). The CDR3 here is CASSMGDIFGYTEAFF. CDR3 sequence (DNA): TGTGCCAGTAGTATGGGGGACATTTTCGGGTACACTGAAGCTTTCTTT.

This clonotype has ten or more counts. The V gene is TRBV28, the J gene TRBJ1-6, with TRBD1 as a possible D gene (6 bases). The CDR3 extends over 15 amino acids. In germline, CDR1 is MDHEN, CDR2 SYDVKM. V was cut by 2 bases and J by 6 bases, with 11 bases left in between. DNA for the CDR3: TGTGCCAGCAGTTTACAGGGGATGGGTAATTCACCCCTCCACTTT. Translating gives CASSLQGMGNSPLHF.